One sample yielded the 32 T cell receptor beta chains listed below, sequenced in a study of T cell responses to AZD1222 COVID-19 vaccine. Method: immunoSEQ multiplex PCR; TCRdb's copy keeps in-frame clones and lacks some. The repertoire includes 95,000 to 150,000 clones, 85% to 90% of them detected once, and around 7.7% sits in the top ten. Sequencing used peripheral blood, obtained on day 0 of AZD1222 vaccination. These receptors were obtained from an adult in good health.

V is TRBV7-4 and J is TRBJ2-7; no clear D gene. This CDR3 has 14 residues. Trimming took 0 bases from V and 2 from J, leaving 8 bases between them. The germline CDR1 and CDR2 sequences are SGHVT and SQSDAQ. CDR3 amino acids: CASSLAQAPYEQYF. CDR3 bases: TGTGCCAGCAGCTTAGCCCAGGCCCCCTACGAGCAGTACTTC.

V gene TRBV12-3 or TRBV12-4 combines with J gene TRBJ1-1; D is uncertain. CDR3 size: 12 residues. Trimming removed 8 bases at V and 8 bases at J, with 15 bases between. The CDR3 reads CASGPTGFEAFF. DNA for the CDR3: TGTGCCAGCGGACCCACCGGGTTCGAAGCTTTCTTT.

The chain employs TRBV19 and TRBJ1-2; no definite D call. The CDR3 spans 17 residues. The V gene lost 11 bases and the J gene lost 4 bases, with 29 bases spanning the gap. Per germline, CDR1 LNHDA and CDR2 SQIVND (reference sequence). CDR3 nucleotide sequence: TGTGCCTGTTCCGGTCGGGGATCCATCAGTTCTCGCTATGGCTACACCTTC. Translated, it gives CACSGRGSISSRYGYTF.

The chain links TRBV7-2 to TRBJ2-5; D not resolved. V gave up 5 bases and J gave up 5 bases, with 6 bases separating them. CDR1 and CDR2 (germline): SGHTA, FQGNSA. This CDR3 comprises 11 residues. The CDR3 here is CASSPSETQYF. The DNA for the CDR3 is TGTGCCAGCAGCCCGTCGGAGACCCAGTACTTC.

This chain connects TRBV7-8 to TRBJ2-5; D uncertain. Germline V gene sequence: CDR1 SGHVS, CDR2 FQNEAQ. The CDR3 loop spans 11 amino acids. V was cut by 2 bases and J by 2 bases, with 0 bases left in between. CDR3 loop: CASSLQETQYF. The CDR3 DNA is TGTGCCAGCAGCTTACAAGAGACCCAGTACTTC.

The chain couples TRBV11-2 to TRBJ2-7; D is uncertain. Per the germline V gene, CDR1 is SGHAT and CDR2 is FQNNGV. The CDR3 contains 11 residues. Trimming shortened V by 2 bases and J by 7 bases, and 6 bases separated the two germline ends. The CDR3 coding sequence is TGTGCCAGCAGCTTATTTGGGGAGCAGTACTTC. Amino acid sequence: CASSLFGEQYF.

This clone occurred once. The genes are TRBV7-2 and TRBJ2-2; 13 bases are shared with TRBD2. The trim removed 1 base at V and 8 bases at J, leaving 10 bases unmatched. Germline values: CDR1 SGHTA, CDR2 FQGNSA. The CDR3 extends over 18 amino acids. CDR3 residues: CASSLGGWGTSGIGELFF. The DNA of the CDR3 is TGTGCCAGCAGCTTAGGCGGGTGGGGGACTAGCGGGATAGGGGAGCTGTTTTTT.

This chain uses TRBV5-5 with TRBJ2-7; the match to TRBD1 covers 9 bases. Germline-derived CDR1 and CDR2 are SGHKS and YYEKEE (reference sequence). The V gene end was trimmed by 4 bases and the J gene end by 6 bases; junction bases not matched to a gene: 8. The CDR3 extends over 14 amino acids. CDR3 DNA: TGTGCCAGCAGCAGAGAACAGGGGGCGGGCGAGCAGTACTTC. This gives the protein CASSREQGAGEQYF.

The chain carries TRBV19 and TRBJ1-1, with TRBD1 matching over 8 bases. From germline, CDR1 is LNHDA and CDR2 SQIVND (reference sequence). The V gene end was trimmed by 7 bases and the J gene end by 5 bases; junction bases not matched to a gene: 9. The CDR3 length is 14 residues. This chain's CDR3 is CASIRGQEGTEAFF. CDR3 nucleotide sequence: TGTGCCAGTATTAGGGGACAGGAGGGAACTGAAGCTTTCTTT.

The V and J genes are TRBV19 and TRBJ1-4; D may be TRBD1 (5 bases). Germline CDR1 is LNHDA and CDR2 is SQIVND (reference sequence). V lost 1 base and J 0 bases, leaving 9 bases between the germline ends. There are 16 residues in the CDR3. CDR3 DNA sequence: TGTGCCAGTAGTATAGGCGGGGGAGCAACTAATGAAAAACTGTTTTTT. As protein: CASSIGGGATNEKLFF.

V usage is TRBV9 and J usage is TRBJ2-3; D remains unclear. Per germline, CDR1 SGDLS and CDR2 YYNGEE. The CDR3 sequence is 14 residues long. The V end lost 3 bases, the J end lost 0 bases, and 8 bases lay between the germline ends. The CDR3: CASSDPRSTDTQYF. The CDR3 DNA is TGTGCCAGCAGCGACCCCAGGAGCACAGATACGCAGTATTTT.

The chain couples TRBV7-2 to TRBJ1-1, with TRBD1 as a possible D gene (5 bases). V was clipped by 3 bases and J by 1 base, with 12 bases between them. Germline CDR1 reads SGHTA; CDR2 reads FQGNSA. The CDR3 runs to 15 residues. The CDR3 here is CASSFTGRRNTEAFF. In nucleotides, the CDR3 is TGTGCCAGCAGCTTCACGGGACGGAGGAACACTGAAGCTTTCTTT.

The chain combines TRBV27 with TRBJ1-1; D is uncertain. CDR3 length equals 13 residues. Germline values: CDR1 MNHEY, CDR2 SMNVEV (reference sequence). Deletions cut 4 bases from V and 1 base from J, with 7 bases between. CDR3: CASSSGRNTEAFF. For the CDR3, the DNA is TGTGCCAGCAGTTCTGGACGGAACACTGAAGCTTTCTTT.

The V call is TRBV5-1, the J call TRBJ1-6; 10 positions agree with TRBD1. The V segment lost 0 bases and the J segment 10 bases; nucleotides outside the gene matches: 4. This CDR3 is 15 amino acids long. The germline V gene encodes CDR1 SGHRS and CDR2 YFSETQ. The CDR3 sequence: CASSLALDRGSPLHF. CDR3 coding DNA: TGCGCCAGCAGCTTGGCCCTGGACAGGGGGTCACCCCTCCACTTT. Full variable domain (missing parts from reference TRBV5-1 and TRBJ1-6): KAGVTQTPRYLIKTRGQQVTLSCSPISGHRSVSWYQQTPGQGLQFLFEYFSETQRNKGNFPGRFSGRQFSNSRSEMNVSTLELGDSALYLCASSLALDRGSPLHFGNGTRLTVT.

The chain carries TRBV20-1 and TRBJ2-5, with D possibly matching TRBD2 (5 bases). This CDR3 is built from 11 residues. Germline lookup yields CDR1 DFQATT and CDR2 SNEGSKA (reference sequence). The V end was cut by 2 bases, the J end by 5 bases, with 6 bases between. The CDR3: CSARWRETQYF. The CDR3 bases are TGCAGTGCTAGATGGAGGGAGACCCAGTACTTC.

The CDR3 coding sequence is TGTGCCAGCAGTTCGGGACAGGGGTTAACAGATACGCAGTATTTT. Translating gives CASSSGQGLTDTQYF. This chain connects TRBV6-2 or TRBV6-3 to TRBJ2-3; 10 bases line up with TRBD1. Germline CDR1 reads MNHEY; CDR2 reads SVGEGT. V gave up 4 bases and J gave up 3 bases; unmatched junction bases: 4. The CDR3 has 15 amino acids.

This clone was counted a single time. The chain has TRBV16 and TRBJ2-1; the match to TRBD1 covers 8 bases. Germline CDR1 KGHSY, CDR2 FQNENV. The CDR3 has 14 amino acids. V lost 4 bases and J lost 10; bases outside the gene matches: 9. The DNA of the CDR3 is TGTGCCAGCAGCCCCGCCGGACAGGGCGGAGAGCAGTTCTTC. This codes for CASSPAGQGGEQFF.

CDR3 amino acids: CATGIPGADTQYF. The CDR3 bases are TGTGCCACCGGGATTCCGGGAGCAGATACGCAGTATTTT. This sequence joins TRBV6-5 and TRBJ2-3, with D tentatively TRBD2 (6 bases). CDR1 and CDR2 from the germline V gene are MNHEY and SVGAGI. With 10 bases removed from V and 4 bases from J, the gap between germline ends came to 15 bases. The CDR3 length is 13 residues.

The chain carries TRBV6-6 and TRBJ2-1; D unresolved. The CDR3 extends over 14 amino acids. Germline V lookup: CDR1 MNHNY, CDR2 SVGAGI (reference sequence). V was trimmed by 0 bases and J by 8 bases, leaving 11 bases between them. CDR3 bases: TGTGCCAGCAGTTACTCGAGGTCCGGGTATGAGCAGTTCTTC. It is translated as CASSYSRSGYEQFF.

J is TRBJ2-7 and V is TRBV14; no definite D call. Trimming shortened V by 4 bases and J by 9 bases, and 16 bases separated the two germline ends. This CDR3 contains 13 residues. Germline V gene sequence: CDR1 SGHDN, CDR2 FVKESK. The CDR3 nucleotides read TGTGCCAGCAGCCCAAACGGACCGGTCGGGCAGTACTTC. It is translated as CASSPNGPVGQYF.

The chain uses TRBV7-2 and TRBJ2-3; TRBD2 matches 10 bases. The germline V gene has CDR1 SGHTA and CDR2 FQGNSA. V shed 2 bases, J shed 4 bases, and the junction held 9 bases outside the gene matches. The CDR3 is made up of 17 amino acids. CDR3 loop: CASSLSASGSLADTQYF. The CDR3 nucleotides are TGTGCCAGCAGCTTATCAGCTAGCGGGAGCTTGGCAGATACGCAGTATTTT.

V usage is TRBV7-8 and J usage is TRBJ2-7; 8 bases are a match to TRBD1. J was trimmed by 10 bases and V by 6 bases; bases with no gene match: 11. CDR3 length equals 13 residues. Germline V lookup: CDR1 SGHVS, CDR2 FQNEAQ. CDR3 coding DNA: TGTGCCAGCAGAAGGGACAGGAGGAAAGCTCAGTACTTC. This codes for CASRRDRRKAQYF.

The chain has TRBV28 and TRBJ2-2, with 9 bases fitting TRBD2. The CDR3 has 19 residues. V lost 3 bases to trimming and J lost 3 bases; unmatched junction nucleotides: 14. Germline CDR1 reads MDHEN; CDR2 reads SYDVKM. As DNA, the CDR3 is TGTGCCAGCAGTTTCCTATCCCCATCGACTAGCGGTCACACCGGGGAGCTGTTTTTT. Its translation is CASSFLSPSTSGHTGELFF. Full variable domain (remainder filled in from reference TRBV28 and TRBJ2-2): DVKVTQSSRYLVKRTGEKVFLECVQDMDHENMFWYRQDPGLGLRLIYFSYDVKMKEKGDIPEGYSVSREKKERFSLILESASTNQTSMYLCASSFLSPSTSGHTGELFFGEGSRLTVL.

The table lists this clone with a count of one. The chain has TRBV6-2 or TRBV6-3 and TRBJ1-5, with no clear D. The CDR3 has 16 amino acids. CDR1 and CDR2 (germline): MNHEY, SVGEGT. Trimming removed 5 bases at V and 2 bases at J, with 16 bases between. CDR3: CASSPSSTAGNQPQHF. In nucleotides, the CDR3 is TGTGCCAGCAGTCCCTCTAGCACGGCTGGCAATCAGCCCCAGCATTTT.

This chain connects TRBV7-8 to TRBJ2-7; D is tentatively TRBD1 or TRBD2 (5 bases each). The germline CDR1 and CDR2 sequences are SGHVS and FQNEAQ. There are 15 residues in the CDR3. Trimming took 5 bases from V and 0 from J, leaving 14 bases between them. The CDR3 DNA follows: TGTGCCAGCAGCCCCGGGACCCCTAGCTCCTACGAGCAGTACTTC. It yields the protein CASSPGTPSSYEQYF.

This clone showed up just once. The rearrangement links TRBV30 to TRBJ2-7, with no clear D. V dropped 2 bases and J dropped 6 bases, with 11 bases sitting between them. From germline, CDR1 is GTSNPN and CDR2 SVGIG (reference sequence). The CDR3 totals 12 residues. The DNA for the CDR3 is TGTGCCTGGAGTTCCAGGTTCGGCGAGCAGTACTTC. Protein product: CAWSSRFGEQYF.

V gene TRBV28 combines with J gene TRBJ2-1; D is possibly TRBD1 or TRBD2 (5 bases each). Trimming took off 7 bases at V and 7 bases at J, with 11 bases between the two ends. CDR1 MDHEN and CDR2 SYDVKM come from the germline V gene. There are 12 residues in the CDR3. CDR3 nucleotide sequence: TGTGCCAGCACCGGGACCCCAAATGAGCAGTTCTTC. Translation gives CASTGTPNEQFF.

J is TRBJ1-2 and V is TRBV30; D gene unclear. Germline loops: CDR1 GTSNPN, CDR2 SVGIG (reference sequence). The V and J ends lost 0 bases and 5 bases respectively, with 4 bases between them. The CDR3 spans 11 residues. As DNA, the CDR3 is TGTGCCTGGAGTGTAGGGTATGGCTACACCTTC. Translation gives CAWSVGYGYTF.

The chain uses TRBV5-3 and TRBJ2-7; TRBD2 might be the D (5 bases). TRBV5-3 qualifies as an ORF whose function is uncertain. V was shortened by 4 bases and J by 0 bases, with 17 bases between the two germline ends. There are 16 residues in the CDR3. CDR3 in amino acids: CARSAGVGPSSYEQYF. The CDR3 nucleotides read TGTGCCAGAAGCGCCGGGGTAGGGCCAAGCTCCTACGAGCAGTACTTC.

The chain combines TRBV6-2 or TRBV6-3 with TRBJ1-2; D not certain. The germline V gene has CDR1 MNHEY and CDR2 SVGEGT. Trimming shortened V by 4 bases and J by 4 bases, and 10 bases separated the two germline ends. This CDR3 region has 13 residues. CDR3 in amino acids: CASSSPMAYGYTF. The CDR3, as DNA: TGTGCCAGCAGTTCCCCTATGGCCTATGGCTACACCTTC.

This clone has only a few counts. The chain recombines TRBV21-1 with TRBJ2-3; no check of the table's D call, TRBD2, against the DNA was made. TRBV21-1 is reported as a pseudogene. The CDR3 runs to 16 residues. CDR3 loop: CASSPRTSGGGDTQYF. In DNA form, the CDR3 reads TGTGCCAGCAGCCCCCGGACTAGCGGGGGCGGAGATACGCAGTATTTT.

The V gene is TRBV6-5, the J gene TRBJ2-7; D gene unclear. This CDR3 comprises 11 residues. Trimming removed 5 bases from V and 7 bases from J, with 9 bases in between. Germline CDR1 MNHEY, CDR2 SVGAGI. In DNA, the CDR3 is TGTGCCAGCAGTCAGGTGCGGGAGCAGTACTTC. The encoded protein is CASSQVREQYF.